The 5 T cell receptor beta chains in this list originate from one sample, sequenced in a study of OX40 agonist ivuxolimab in advanced cancers. The table came from immunoSEQ multiplex PCR; TCRdb's copy has only in-frame clones and leaves some out. Here the sample spans 65,000 to 70,000 clones, approximately 85% being singletons. The source material was CD4+ or CD8+ T cells sorted from blood, sampled in a trial of the OX40 agonist ivuxolimab. These receptors originate from an adult with an advanced solid tumor such as melanoma, head and neck, liver or kidney cancer.

This chain uses TRBV7-9 with TRBJ2-7; D unclear. The CDR3 contains 12 residues. CDR1 SEHNR and CDR2 FQNEAQ come from the germline V gene (reference sequence). V lost 5 bases to trimming and J lost 1 base, with 6 bases between them. In DNA form, the CDR3 reads TGTGCCAGCAGCCCACGATCCTACGAGCAGTACTTC. Protein: CASSPRSYEQYF.

The rearrangement links TRBV28 to TRBJ2-7; D possibly corresponds to TRBD2 (5 bases). The CDR3 has 15 residues. V was cut by 6 bases and J by 2 bases, with 17 bases left in between. CDR1 is MDHEN and CDR2 is SYDVKM in the germline V gene. Written as DNA, the CDR3 is TGTGCCAGCAGCTCCCCCCAGCGGAGGACCTACGAGCAGTACTTC. Amino acid sequence: CASSSPQRRTYEQYF.

J is TRBJ1-2 and V is TRBV6-5; TRBD1 is a possible D gene (6 bases). Germline values: CDR1 MNHEY, CDR2 SVGAGI. V dropped 2 bases and J dropped 2 bases, with 12 bases sitting between them. The CDR3 totals 15 residues. The CDR3, as DNA: TGTGCCAGCAGTTACGGGGGGGCGCGGAACTATGGCTACACCTTC. Encoded protein: CASSYGGARNYGYTF.

The chain couples TRBV4-1 to TRBJ1-1, with 7 nucleotides matching TRBD1. The CDR3 is made up of 17 amino acids. Germline assignment: CDR1 MGHRA and CDR2 YSYEKL. The V segment lost 3 bases and the J segment 1 base; nucleotides outside the gene matches: 11. CDR3 coding DNA: TGCGCCAGCAGCCACCTTGGACAGGAGGGACGGAACACTGAAGCTTTCTTT. Amino acids: CASSHLGQEGRNTEAFF.

The chain has TRBV30 and TRBJ2-2; the match to TRBD1 covers 7 bases. The CDR3 runs to 17 residues. The germline V gene has CDR1 GTSNPN and CDR2 SVGIG (reference sequence). The V segment lost 2 bases and the J segment 6 bases; nucleotides outside the gene matches: 15. This CDR3 is CAWSPMGQGVLSGELFF. The CDR3, as DNA: TGTGCCTGGAGTCCCATGGGGCAGGGGGTGCTATCCGGGGAGCTGTTTTTT.